The source of this T cell receptor beta chain is a study of T-cell memory formation after mild COVID-19. Study-wide background: Across donors, TCR clusters were largely donor specific. Study conclusions and caveats: Cross-reactive memory appears to have joined, as suggested by some responding clones showing up in pre-infection memory. Clones that contracted from day 15 to 85 had balanced CD4/CD8; later expanders were CD4+ biased.

Each CDR3 protein gets one entry after TCRdb re-called the 5' RACE reads with MiXCR. The table shows about half a million distinct CDR3 sequences, with 18% occurring only once. This clonotype was picked up a small number of times. Its antigen remains unidentified. Trimming took off 3 bases at V and 4 bases at J, with 15 bases between the two ends. This CDR3 is built from 15 residues. The receptor was isolated from an adult woman who had mild COVID-19 (a few samples of this study predate the infection). Cell type and time point are not known. Sequencing was carried out using PBMCs or a T cell subset sorted from them (not recorded which). The chain combines TRBV12-3 or TRBV12-4 with TRBJ1-2; D possibly corresponds to TRBD1 (5 bases). The CDR3: CASSFRSFTGYGYTF. CDR3 DNA sequence: TGTGCCAGCAGTTTTAGGTCTTTTACAGGCTATGGCTACACCTTC.